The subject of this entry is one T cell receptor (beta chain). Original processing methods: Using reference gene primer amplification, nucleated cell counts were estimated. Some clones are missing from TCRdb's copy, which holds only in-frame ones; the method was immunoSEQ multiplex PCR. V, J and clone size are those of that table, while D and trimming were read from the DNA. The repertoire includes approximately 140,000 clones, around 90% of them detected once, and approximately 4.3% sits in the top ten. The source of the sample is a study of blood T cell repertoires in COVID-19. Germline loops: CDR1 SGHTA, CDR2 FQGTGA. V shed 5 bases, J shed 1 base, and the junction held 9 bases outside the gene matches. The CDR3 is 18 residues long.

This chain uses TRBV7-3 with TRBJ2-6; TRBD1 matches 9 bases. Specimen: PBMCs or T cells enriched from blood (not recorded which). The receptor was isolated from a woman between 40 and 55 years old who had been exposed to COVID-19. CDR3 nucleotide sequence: TGTGCCAGCAGCCCAGGACAGGGGCGTGCGTCTGGGGCCAACGTCCTGACTTTC. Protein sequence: CASSPGQGRASGANVLTF. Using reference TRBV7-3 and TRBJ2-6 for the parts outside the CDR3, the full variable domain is GAGVSQTPSNKVTEKGKYVELRCDPISGHTALYWYRQSLGQGPEFLIYFQGTGAADDSGLPNDRFFAVRPEGSVSTLKIQRTERGDSAVYLCASSPGQGRASGANVLTFGAGSRLTVL.